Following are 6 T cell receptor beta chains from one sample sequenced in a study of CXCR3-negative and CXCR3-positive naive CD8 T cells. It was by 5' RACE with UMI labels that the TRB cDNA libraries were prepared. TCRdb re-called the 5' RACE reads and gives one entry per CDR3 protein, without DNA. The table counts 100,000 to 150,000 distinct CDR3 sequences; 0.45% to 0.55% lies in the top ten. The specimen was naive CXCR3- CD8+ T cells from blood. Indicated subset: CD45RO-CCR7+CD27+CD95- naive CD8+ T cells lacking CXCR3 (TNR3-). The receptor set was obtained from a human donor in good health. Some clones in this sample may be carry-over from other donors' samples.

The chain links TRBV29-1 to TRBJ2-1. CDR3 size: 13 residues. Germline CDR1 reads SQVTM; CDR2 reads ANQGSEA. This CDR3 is CSVEVSARVEQFF.

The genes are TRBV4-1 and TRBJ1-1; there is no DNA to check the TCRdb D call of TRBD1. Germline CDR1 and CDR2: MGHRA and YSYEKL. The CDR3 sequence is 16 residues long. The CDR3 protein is CASSPGPPWANTEAFF.

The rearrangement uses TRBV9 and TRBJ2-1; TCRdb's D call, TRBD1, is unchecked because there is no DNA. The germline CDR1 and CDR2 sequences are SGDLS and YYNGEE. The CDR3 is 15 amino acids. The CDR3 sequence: CASSGWTGDYNEQFF.

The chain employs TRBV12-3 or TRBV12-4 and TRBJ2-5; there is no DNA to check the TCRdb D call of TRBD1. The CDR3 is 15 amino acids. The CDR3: CASSPPGQPQETQYF.

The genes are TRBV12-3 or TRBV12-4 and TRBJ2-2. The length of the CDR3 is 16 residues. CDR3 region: CASSLERVSDPGELFF.

The CDR3 sequence is CASTLGAGWGLRGYTF. The J gene is TRBJ1-2, the V gene TRBV12-3 or TRBV12-4; there is no DNA to check the TCRdb D call of TRBD1. The CDR3 contains 16 residues.